This T cell receptor beta chain was observed in a study of T-cell reconstitution after alpha-beta-depleted transplantation in children. Preparation of the TCRbeta library used unique molecular identifiers. TCRdb reprocessed the PCR reads with MiXCR, giving one entry per CDR3 protein. The data contain about 610,000 distinct CDR3 sequences, 10% to 13% of them singletons. Ten or more counts support this clonotype. The CDR3 spans 17 residues. V dropped 4 bases and J dropped 0; count of bases not matched to a gene: 6. Germline V CDR1 and CDR2: MDHEN, SYDVKM. This TCR came from a human donor who donated a stem cell graft to a child with acute myeloid leukemia. The rearrangement links TRBV28 to TRBJ2-1, with 10 bases identical to TRBD2. Sample: PBMCs from the stem cell graft donor, taken from the stem cell graft. For the CDR3, the DNA is TGTGCCAGCAGTTCCTCTAGCGGGGGTAGCTCCTACAATGAGCAGTTCTTC. Amino acids: CASSSSSGGSSYNEQFF.